The 25 T cell receptor beta chains below come from one sample, sequenced in a study of identical twins. TCRdb reprocessed the 5' RACE reads via MiXCR and lists one record per CDR3 protein. The data hold 200,000 or so distinct CDR3 sequences, with 15% observed a single time. This same sample was also taken into another study, of T cells expressing NK-cell markers.

Sequenced: CD8+ T cells sorted from blood. The receptors were sampled from a woman between 18 and 29 years old in good health.

This clonotype occurred once. The chain employs TRBV27 and TRBJ2-4; possibly TRBD2 for D (6 bases). There are 13 residues in the CDR3. Between the trimmed V and J ends, which lost 7 bases and 7 bases, there was a span of 14 bases. Germline CDR1 and CDR2: MNHEY and SMNVEV (reference sequence). The CDR3 DNA is TGTGCCAGCAAGCAGGGAGGCTTGAACATTCAGTACTTC. It is translated as CASKQGGLNIQYF.

The chain carries TRBV30 and TRBJ2-1, with TRBD2 matching over 7 bases. CDR3 length: 13 residues. Germline values: CDR1 GTSNPN, CDR2 SVGIG (reference sequence). V gave up 4 bases and J gave up 3 bases; unmatched junction bases: 3. The CDR3 protein is CAWTSGVYNEQFF. The CDR3 DNA is TGTGCCTGGACTAGCGGAGTCTACAATGAGCAGTTCTTC.

This clonotype came up a few times. V usage is TRBV7-9 and J usage is TRBJ1-6; D is ambiguous. V lost 3 bases and J 9 bases, leaving 6 bases between the germline ends. CDR3 length equals 12 residues. The germline V gene has CDR1 SEHNR and CDR2 FQNEAQ (reference sequence). The CDR3 DNA sequence: TGTGCCAGCAGCTTCTCTGCTTCACCCCTCCACTTT. Protein product: CASSFSASPLHF.

This chain uses TRBV4-2 with TRBJ2-2, with TRBD2 matching 8 bases. The germline CDR1 and CDR2 sequences are LGHNA and YNFKEQ. With 9 bases clipped from V and 2 bases from J, the junction kept 14 bases outside the gene matches. The length of the CDR3 is 17 residues. Here the CDR3 DNA reads TGTGCCAGTGCAGGGCTGGGGCTAGCGGGCAACACCGGGGAGCTGTTTTTT. Translating it yields CASAGLGLAGNTGELFF.

This chain joins TRBV6-1 and TRBJ2-3; D remains unclear. The germline gives CDR1 MNHNS, CDR2 SASEGT. Trimming removed 6 bases from V and 2 bases from J, with 12 bases in between. The CDR3 has 14 residues. The CDR3 DNA is TGTGCCAGCAGAATAATAGCCGCCACAGATACGCAGTATTTT. Protein product: CASRIIAATDTQYF.

This clonotype was picked up a small number of times. This chain links TRBV30 with TRBJ1-2; 9 bases agree with TRBD1. Germline values: CDR1 GTSNPN, CDR2 SVGIG (reference sequence). CDR3 length equals 13 residues. Unmatched junction bases numbered 8, after V lost 7 bases and J lost 5 bases. The CDR3 sequence is CAYLRDRDYGYTF. The CDR3 DNA reads as TGTGCCTACCTCCGGGACAGGGATTATGGCTACACCTTC.

J is TRBJ1-1 and V is TRBV4-1, with a weak D call TRBD1 (5 bases). This CDR3 has 14 residues. The germline V and J ends were trimmed by 0 bases and 1 base, with 6 bases remaining between them. Germline assignment: CDR1 MGHRA and CDR2 YSYEKL. CDR3 in DNA: TGCGCCAGCAGCCAAGAAGGGGAGAACACTGAAGCTTTCTTT. It specifies CASSQEGENTEAFF.

The CDR3 DNA follows: TGTGCCAGCACCGCGGTTAGGGGGCCTGGCACCGGGGAGCTGTTTTTT. This encodes CASTAVRGPGTGELFF. This chain connects TRBV6-1 to TRBJ2-2, with 7 bases fitting TRBD1. CDR1 is MNHNS and CDR2 is SASEGT in the germline V gene. The CDR3 runs to 16 residues. V was pared by 7 bases and J by 4 bases, with 12 bases of the junction left unmatched.

This clonotype was picked up many times. The V and J genes are TRBV7-9 and TRBJ1-2; D not certain. There are 14 residues in the CDR3. The V end lost 1 base, the J end lost 2 bases, and 8 bases lay between the germline ends. CDR1 is SEHNR, CDR2 FQNEAQ, per germline (reference sequence). CDR3 sequence: CASSLEETNYGYTF. DNA of the CDR3: TGTGCCAGCAGCTTAGAAGAAACAAACTATGGCTACACCTTC.

The gene calls are TRBV5-1 and TRBJ2-7, with D perhaps matching TRBD1 (7 bases). The CDR3 runs 13 residues. Per the germline V gene, CDR1 is SGHRS and CDR2 is YFSETQ. V was shortened by 5 bases and J by 5 bases, with 14 bases between the two germline ends. The CDR3 nucleotides are TGCGCCAGCAGGGAGTCAGGGGGGCACGAGCAGTACTTC. Translation gives CASRESGGHEQYF.

This clonotype was seen many times. The rearrangement links TRBV12-3 or TRBV12-4 to TRBJ2-1; TRBD2 matches 8 bases. V dropped 1 base and J dropped 9; count of bases not matched to a gene: 5. This CDR3 comprises 14 residues. CDR3 amino acids: CASSLGAGAVEQFF. CDR3 coding DNA: TGTGCCAGCAGTTTAGGAGCGGGAGCCGTTGAGCAGTTCTTC.

This clonotype was counted many times. The CDR3 is CASSLWVREKLFF. For the CDR3, the DNA is TGTGCCAGCAGTTTATGGGTGCGGGAAAAACTGTTTTTT. J is TRBJ1-4 and V is TRBV12-3 or TRBV12-4; D not resolved. V lost 2 bases, J lost 8 bases, and 9 bases lay in between. This CDR3 has 13 residues.

By share, this clonotype counts as medium-sized. This sequence joins TRBV15 and TRBJ2-7; possible D gene TRBD1, 6 bases. The CDR3 runs to 14 residues. Trimming left V 5 bases short and J 2 bases short, with 13 bases between. Germline values: CDR1 LNHNV, CDR2 YYDKDF (reference sequence). The CDR3 spells CATSGTPQAYEQYF. The CDR3 DNA reads as TGTGCCACCAGCGGGACACCTCAAGCCTACGAGCAGTACTTC.

This clonotype was seen more than once but under ten times. The rearrangement links TRBV7-9 to TRBJ1-4; D not certain. The germline V gene has CDR1 SEHNR and CDR2 FQNEAQ (reference sequence). Trimming cost V 5 bases and J 1 base, with 2 bases left between them. The CDR3 has 12 amino acids. CDR3: CASSLTNEKLFF. The CDR3 DNA sequence: TGTGCCAGCAGCCTAACTAATGAAAAACTGTTTTTT.

This chain joins TRBV6-1 and TRBJ2-2; possibly TRBD1 or TRBD2 for D (5 bases each). Looked up from germline, CDR1 is MNHNS and CDR2 is SASEGT. This CDR3 has 15 residues. Trimming shortened V by 7 bases and J by 0 bases, and 12 bases separated the two germline ends. The CDR3 loop reads CASTPRGANTGELFF. Written as DNA, the CDR3 is TGTGCCAGCACCCCGAGGGGAGCGAACACCGGGGAGCTGTTTTTT.

The table lists this clonotype with a few counts. The genes are TRBV5-1 and TRBJ2-5; maybe TRBD1 (6 bases). V was trimmed by 7 bases and J by 7 bases, leaving 17 bases between them. The CDR3 spans 13 residues. Germline lookup yields CDR1 SGHRS and CDR2 YFSETQ. The CDR3 loop is CASAGDLPGTQYF. CDR3 in DNA: TGCGCCAGCGCAGGGGACCTTCCGGGGACCCAGTACTTC.

This clonotype came up many times. The J gene is TRBJ1-2, the V gene TRBV12-3 or TRBV12-4; D is uncertain. The CDR3 runs to 12 residues. Deletions cut 1 base from V and 4 bases from J, with 4 bases between. The chain's CDR3 is CASSLGSYGYTF. The CDR3 region has the DNA TGTGCCAGCAGTTTAGGTTCCTATGGCTACACCTTC.

In its sample, this clonotype was seen many times. The chain links TRBV7-2 to TRBJ2-2, with 9 bases that match TRBD2. Germline CDR1 is SGHTA and CDR2 is FQGNSA. V lost 3 bases to trimming and J lost 0 bases; unmatched junction nucleotides: 5. This CDR3 is 17 amino acids long. CDR3 DNA sequence: TGTGCCAGCAGCTTTCCTAGCGGGGCCGCGAACACCGGGGAGCTGTTTTTT. Translated, it gives CASSFPSGAANTGELFF.

A few counts support this clonotype. The chain joins TRBV12-3 or TRBV12-4 to TRBJ2-7; no clear D. V shed 1 base and J shed 2 bases, with 9 bases lying between them. CDR3 size: 14 residues. The CDR3 coding sequence is TGTGCCAGCAGTTTAGAGGAGAAACCCTACGAGCAGTACTTC. The encoded protein is CASSLEEKPYEQYF.

The table lists this clonotype with a few counts. The rearrangement uses TRBV4-1 and TRBJ2-7, with D possibly TRBD1 on 5 matching bases. There are 16 residues in the CDR3. The germline V gene has CDR1 MGHRA and CDR2 YSYEKL. V was shortened by 1 base and J by 0 bases, with 13 bases between the two germline ends. CDR3 DNA: TGCGCCAGCAGCCAAGGACGAGCAGGGAACTCCTACGAGCAGTACTTC. Residues: CASSQGRAGNSYEQYF.

This clonotype showed up just a few times. This sequence joins TRBV9 and TRBJ2-2; 8 nucleotides agree with TRBD2. V lost 4 bases to trimming and J lost 6 bases; unmatched junction nucleotides: 8. There are 15 residues in the CDR3. From germline, CDR1 is SGDLS and CDR2 YYNGEE. CDR3: CASSPAGGGSGELFF. The CDR3 bases are TGTGCCAGCAGCCCCGCCGGGGGGGGCTCCGGGGAGCTGTTTTTT.

The J gene is TRBJ2-7, the V gene TRBV20-1, with D perhaps being TRBD1 or TRBD2 (5 bases each). CDR1 is DFQATT, CDR2 SNEGSKA, per germline (reference sequence). This CDR3 is built from 14 residues. Trimming cost V 5 bases and J 4 bases, with 18 bases left between them. In DNA form, the CDR3 reads TGCAGTGCTGATGACCGGGACCGCCTGTACGAGCAGTACTTC. Translated, it gives CSADDRDRLYEQYF.

The V and J genes are TRBV29-1 and TRBJ2-7; TRBD2 matches 11 bases. The CDR3 is 15 amino acids. Germline V gene lookup returns CDR1 SQVTM and CDR2 ANQGSEA. With V trimmed by 5 bases and J by 6 bases, 12 bases remained unmatched. CDR3 nucleotides: TGCAGCGTTTCGCTAGCGGGAGGCTTCCCGGGCGAGCAGTACTTC. Translated, it gives CSVSLAGGFPGEQYF.

This clonotype was observed a few times. The chain recombines TRBV3-1 with TRBJ2-3; 8 nucleotides line up with TRBD2. After removal of 4 bases from V and 2 bases from J, the junction contained 8 bases not matched to a gene. Germline assignment: CDR1 LGHDT and CDR2 YNNKEL (reference sequence). This CDR3 comprises 16 residues. CDR3 nucleotides: TGTGCCAGCAGCCTGCTGTGGCGGGAGGACACAGATACGCAGTATTTT. This translates into CASSLLWREDTDTQYF.

The CDR3 DNA sequence: TGTGCCAGCTCATTTCGTGAAAAACTGTTTTTT. It specifies CASSFREKLFF. The chain is built from TRBV18 and TRBJ1-4, with D uncertain. V was cut by 5 bases and J by 7 bases, with 5 bases left in between. The CDR3 is made up of 11 amino acids. CDR1 and CDR2 from the germline V gene are KGHSH and LQKENI.